These 5 T cell receptor beta chains share one sample of origin, sequenced in a study of T cell responses to AZD1222 COVID-19 vaccine. Only in-frame clones appear in the TCRdb table, and some are missing; sequencing was by immunoSEQ multiplex PCR. The profile covers about 100,000 clones, with approximately 92% appearing a single time and 1% to 1.5% taken by the ten largest. Sequencing was performed on peripheral blood, taken on day 0 of AZD1222 vaccination. The source is an adult in good health.

The rearrangement uses TRBV27 and TRBJ2-3; D is possibly TRBD1 (5 bases). Germline V gene sequence: CDR1 MNHEY, CDR2 SMNVEV (reference sequence). Trimming took off 0 bases at V and 9 bases at J, with 13 bases between the two ends. CDR3 length: 14 residues. CDR3 in DNA: TGTGCCAGCAGTTTATCCCCAAGGGGTGGAACGCAGTATTTT. This encodes CASSLSPRGGTQYF.

The rearrangement links TRBV15 to TRBJ2-2, with TRBD1 matching over 7 bases. The germline V gene has CDR1 LNHNV and CDR2 YYDKDF (reference sequence). The V segment lost 0 bases and the J segment 5 bases; nucleotides outside the gene matches: 9. The CDR3 sequence is 17 residues long. CDR3 loop: CATSRDLIGGGTGELFF. CDR3 nucleotides: TGTGCCACCAGCAGAGATTTAATAGGGGGCGGGACCGGGGAGCTGTTTTTT.

V usage is TRBV7-9 and J usage is TRBJ1-2; TRBD1 is a possible D gene (6 bases). V was cut by 5 bases and J by 6 bases, with 13 bases left in between. Germline CDR1 reads SEHNR; CDR2 reads FQNEAQ (reference sequence). CDR3 size: 13 residues. The CDR3 coding sequence is TGTGCCAGCAGCACCCGGGACACGGATGGCTACACCTTC. Amino acids: CASSTRDTDGYTF. The full variable domain, rest sourced from reference TRBV7-9 and TRBJ1-2, is DTGVSQNPRHKITKRGQNVTFRCDPISEHNRLYWYRQTLGQGPEFLTYFQNEAQLEKSRLLSDRFSAERPKGSFSTLEIQRTEQGDSAMYLCASSTRDTDGYTFGSGTRLTVV.

The chain has TRBV6-2 or TRBV6-3 and TRBJ1-2, with D hard to call. With 2 bases removed from V and 4 bases from J, the gap between germline ends came to 14 bases. CDR3 length: 15 amino acids. Germline loops: CDR1 MNHEY, CDR2 SVGEGT. Here the CDR3 reads CASSYGVRVSYGYTF. For the CDR3, the DNA is TGTGCCAGCAGTTACGGAGTCAGAGTCTCCTATGGCTACACCTTC.

The chain combines TRBV3-1 (or the pseudogene TRBV3-2) with TRBJ1-1; D call uncertain. Trimming removed 0 bases at V and 0 bases at J, with 8 bases between. The CDR3 consists of 15 residues. Germline CDR1 is LGHDT and CDR2 is YNNKEL (reference sequence). The CDR3 DNA is TGTGCCAGCAGCCAAGAGGTAGTCATGAACACTGAAGCTTTCTTT. Translation gives CASSQEVVMNTEAFF.